This entry is about one T cell receptor beta chain. This clone came up once. Its antigen remains unidentified. Per-base quality was not reported, and no clone a single base away is much larger than it. This specimen belongs to a study of long-term antiretroviral therapy in people with HIV (dated by TCRdb to between 2022 and 2023). Turning to the overall study: The earliest samples were collected about a decade before the 2015 WHO recommendation for immediate ART, when ART was typically delayed until CD4 counts fell. A retrospective serial study tested whether ART initiation and durable HIV suppression were associated with changes in peripheral blood TRB repertoire composition and diversity. The cohort contributed over 150 cryopreserved PBMC samples from 30 adults with confirmed HIV infection, collected serially over a mean of around 6 years (range 1-12). Of the 30 participants with HIV, approximately ten were female. No cross-contamination during QIAcube processing was shown when test extractions of a monoclonal T-cell line were performed alongside approximately 32 polyclonal samples.

On the study overall, not on this receptor specifically: Limited PBMC availability meant only the TCR beta chain was sequenced, without alpha chain pairing. Expanded TRB clones identified before ART initiation dominated the repertoire across all time points, though the dominance fluctuated and decreased in many PLHIV after ART. Narrower CDR3 length ranges were observed in HIV repertoires than in controls, and an antigen-experienced repertoire with only a slight naive shift after ART was suggested by the network structure. The samples were dated from the mid-2000s to the late 2010s, and the ART regimens that were used may be less effective than current ART regimens. No data were available on ART adherence, viral resistance or therapy changes, limiting inferences about post-ART repertoire changes. ART initiation was associated with a significant increase in TRB diversity, but diversity stayed significantly below transplant donor controls even after long-term ART. Because pre-ART samples had limited cell numbers, profiling was done on unsorted PBMC rather than on sorted CD4+ and CD8+ T cells.

Based on the germline V gene, the CDR1 and CDR2 sequences are SGHVS and FQNEAQ. Counted from cysteine to phenylalanine, this CDR3 has 10 amino acids. Only CDR3 DNA remains: 30 bases, in frame from the first base. The V and J ends are trimmed by 8 bases and 7 bases, leaving 9 bases between them. To be included, a participant needed at least one PBMC sample from before ART initiation plus at least two post-ART samples. Treatment was received in the United States of America by all participants with HIV. Cryopreserved samples of roughly 0.95-10 million PBMC were thawed and washed before DNA extraction. At the time of the earliest PBMC sample, participants with HIV were aged between roughly 20 and 55 years. Each participant contributed PBMC samples from 1-4 timepoints before ART initiation and 2-8 timepoints after ART initiation, with a median of 7 samples. Serial HIV viral load, CD4+ T-cell count, ART history and demographic data were obtained for every participant. A Qiagen kit on a QIAcube was used to extract genomic DNA from unsorted PBMC, with samples processed in batches of 12.

The immunoSEQ hsTCRB v3.0 assay was used at survey level resolution to sequence the TRB variable region. The target sequencing depth for TRB was roughly 40,000-55,000 T-cell genomes per sample. TRB libraries were pooled and sequenced on an Illumina MiSeq using a v3 150-cycle kit. As for the authors' bioinformatics: Analysis of repertoires was carried out in R inside a reproducible Nextflow workflow spanning QC, data transformation and analysis. Custom analyses were implemented in LymphoSeq2, an R package for AIRR-Seq data exploration. A few samples that yielded fewer than 5000 total TRB sequences were excluded, so that 150 to 200 HIV repertoires were analyzed. Among the approximately 180 retained HIV repertoires, around 60 were collected before ART initiation and about 130 were collected after ART initiation. Repertoires were downsampled to 5000 TRB nucleotide sequences, with summary statistics averaged over 100 downsampling iterations. The analysis kept only TRB sequences whose CDR3 regions were at least seven amino acids long. Two measures captured diversity: a Shannon entropy-derived clonality score and the Gini coefficient. In the repertoire networks, any two of the top 5000 CDR3 amino acid sequences were linked whenever the two sequences differed by an edit distance of one. GLIPH2 predicted antigen specificity groups and MHC restriction for TRB CDR3 amino acid sequences. CDR3 amino acid sequences were matched against VDJdb and McPAS-TCR to flag known CMV, EBV, HIV or tissue antigen associations. Pre-ART, post-ART and control groups were compared with Wilcoxon signed-rank tests and Holm-Bonferroni correction. This immuneACCESS table, as held by TCRdb, lists in-frame sequences with V and J called but not all clones. Of the missing ones, under half trace to an unresolved V gene in checked studies; the others have no known cause. V and J calls plus clone size are reproduced from that table; the DNA served to infer D and trimming. The sample records 30,000 to 40,000 clones, 80% to 85% of which are singletons. The ten largest clones represent 5.2% of the sample.

The sample was unsorted PBMCs, taken 1.5 years after starting antiretroviral therapy. The rearrangement combines TRBV7-8 with TRBJ2-7; possibly the D gene is TRBD2, per 5 matching bases. The clonotype was recovered from a man aged 18 to 29 with HIV. The nucleotides read TGTGCCAGCGGCTCGGGGGAGCAGTACTTC. The encoded protein is CASGSGEQYF.